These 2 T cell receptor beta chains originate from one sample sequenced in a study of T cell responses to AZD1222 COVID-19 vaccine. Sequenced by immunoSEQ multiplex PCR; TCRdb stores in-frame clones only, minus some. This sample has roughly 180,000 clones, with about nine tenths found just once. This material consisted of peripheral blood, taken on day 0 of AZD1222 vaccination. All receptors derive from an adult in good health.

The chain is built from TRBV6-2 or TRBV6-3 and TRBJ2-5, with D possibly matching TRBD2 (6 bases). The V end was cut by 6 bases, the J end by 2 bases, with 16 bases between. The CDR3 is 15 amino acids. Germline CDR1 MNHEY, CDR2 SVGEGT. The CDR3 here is CASSPTGGSQETQYF. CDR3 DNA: TGTGCCAGCAGCCCCACCGGGGGTTCGCAAGAGACCCAGTACTTC.

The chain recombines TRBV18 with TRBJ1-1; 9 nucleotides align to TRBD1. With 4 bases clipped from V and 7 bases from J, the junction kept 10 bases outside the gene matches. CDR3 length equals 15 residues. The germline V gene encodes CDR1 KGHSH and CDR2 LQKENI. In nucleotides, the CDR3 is TGTGCCAGCTCACTGGTAGGGGGACAGGGTAATGAAGCTTTCTTT. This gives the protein CASSLVGGQGNEAFF. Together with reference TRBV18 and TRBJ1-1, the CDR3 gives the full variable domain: NAGVMQNPRHLVRRRGQEARLRCSPMKGHSHVYWYRQLPEEGLKFMVYLQKENIIDESGMPKERFSAEFPKEGPSILRIQQVVRGDSAAYFCASSLVGGQGNEAFFGQGTRLTVV.